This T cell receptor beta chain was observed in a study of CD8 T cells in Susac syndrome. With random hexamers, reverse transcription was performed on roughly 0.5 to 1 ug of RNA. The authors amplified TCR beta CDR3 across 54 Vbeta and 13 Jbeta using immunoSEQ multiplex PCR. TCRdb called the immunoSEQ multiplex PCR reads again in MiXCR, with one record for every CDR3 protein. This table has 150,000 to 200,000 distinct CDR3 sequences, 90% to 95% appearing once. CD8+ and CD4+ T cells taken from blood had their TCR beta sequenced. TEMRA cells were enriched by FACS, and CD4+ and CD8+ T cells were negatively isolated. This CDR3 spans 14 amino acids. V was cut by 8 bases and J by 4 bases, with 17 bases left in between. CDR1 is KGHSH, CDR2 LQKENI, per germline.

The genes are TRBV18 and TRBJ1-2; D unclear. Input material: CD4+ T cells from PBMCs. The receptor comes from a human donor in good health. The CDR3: CASAVGETGYGYTF. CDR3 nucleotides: TGTGCCAGCGCCGTTGGGGAAACTGGCTATGGCTACACCTTC.